The T cell receptor (beta chain) described here comes from a study of preoperative IRX-2 immunotherapy in early breast cancer. The treatment was: preoperative locoregional IRX-2 cytokine immunotherapy. Samples came from a phase Ib trial of preoperative locoregional IRX-2 cytokine immunotherapy. The data were produced by immunoSEQ multiplex PCR, yet TCRdb's version contains in-frame clones alone and is incomplete. Among 2,900 or so clones listed, 76% were seen once. The clonotype comes from a human donor with breast cancer. The sample consisted of tumor tissue, taken after IRX-2 immunotherapy.

This CDR3 is CASSPGGGTYGYTF. CDR3 coding DNA: TGTGCCAGCAGCCCCGGCGGGGGAACCTATGGCTACACCTTC. This chain links TRBV7-6 with TRBJ1-2, with a tentative D call TRBD1 (5 bases). Germline assignment: CDR1 SGHVS and CDR2 FNYEAQ. The CDR3 is 14 residues long. Trimming removed 5 bases at V and 4 bases at J, with 14 bases between.